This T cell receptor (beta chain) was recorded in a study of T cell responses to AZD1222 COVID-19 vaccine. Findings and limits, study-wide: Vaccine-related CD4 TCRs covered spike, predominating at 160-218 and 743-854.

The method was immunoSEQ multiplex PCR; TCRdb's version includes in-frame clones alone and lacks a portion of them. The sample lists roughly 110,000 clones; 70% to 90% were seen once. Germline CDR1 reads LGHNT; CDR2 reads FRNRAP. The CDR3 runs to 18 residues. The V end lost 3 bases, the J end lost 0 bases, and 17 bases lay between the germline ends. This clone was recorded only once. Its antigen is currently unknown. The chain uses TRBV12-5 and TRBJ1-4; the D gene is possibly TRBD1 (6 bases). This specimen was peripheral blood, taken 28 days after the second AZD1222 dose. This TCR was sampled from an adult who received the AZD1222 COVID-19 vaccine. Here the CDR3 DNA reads TGTGCTAGTGGTTTCCTCCCGGGACACGTTGCAACTAATGAAAAACTGTTTTTT. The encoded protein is CASGFLPGHVATNEKLFF.